The text below deals with one TCR beta chain. What it recognizes is unknown. Time point meaning: week 5, during vaccination. A 20-mer mutant IDH1 peptide at 300 ug was injected subcutaneously with topical imiquimod. Libraries were prepared by immunoSEQ multiplex PCR; TCRdb keeps only in-frame clonotypes and omits some of them. The table records almost 30,000 clones, 87% of them present only once. The sample originates from a study of a mutant IDH1 vaccine in newly diagnosed glioma. The overall study: Averaging approximately 42 years of age, treated patients were about 60% male and 37.5% female. Study-wide findings and caveats: Vaccine-induced responses were seen in approximately 92% of patients, spanning several MHC alleles.

CDR3 size: 14 residues. Germline loops: CDR1 LGHNA, CDR2 YNFKEQ. With 3 bases removed from V and 2 bases from J, the gap between germline ends came to 10 bases. This sequence joins TRBV4-2 and TRBJ1-1; D uncertain. The clonotype comes from a middle-aged woman with glioma. Some clones in this sample may be carry-over from other donors' samples. Sequencing used peripheral blood mononuclear cells (PBMCs), obtained from a glioma patient whose treatment included an IDH1 peptide vaccine. CDR3 amino acids: CASSHPDRNTEAFF. Here the CDR3 DNA reads TGTGCCAGCAGCCATCCCGATAGAAACACTGAAGCTTTCTTT.